The text below deals with one T cell receptor beta chain. V was shortened by 7 bases and J by 7 bases, with 20 bases between the two germline ends. The CDR3 runs 15 residues. One entry per CDR3 protein, called by TCRdb with MiXCR from the 5' RACE reads. The sample has about 240,000 distinct CDR3 sequences, more than 9.5% seen once. This sample was included in a study of identical twins. The same data also went into a second study, on yellow fever vaccine responses in identical twins.

The sample taken for sequencing was memory (CD45RO+) T cells sorted from blood. The receptor was derived from a woman younger than 30 in good health. This chain links TRBV12-3 or TRBV12-4 with TRBJ2-1; D perhaps matches TRBD2 (7 bases). Here the CDR3 DNA reads TGTGCCAGCACTTCTAGGGGGAGGGCCGGGAATGAGCAGTTCTTC. As protein: CASTSRGRAGNEQFF.